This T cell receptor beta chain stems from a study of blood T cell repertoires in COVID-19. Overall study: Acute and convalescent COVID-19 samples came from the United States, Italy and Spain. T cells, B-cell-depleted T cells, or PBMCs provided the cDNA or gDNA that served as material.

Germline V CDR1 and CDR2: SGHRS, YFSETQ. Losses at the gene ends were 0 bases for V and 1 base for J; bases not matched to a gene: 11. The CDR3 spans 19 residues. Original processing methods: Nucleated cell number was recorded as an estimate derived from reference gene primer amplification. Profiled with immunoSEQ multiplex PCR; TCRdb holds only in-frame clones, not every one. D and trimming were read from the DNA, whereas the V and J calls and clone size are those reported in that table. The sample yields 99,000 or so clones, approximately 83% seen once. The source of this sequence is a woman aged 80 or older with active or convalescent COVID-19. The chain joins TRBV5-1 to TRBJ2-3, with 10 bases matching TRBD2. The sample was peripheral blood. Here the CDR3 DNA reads TGCGCCAGCAGCTTGGGTCTAGCGGGAGTAGGTTTGGGCACAGATACGCAGTATTTT. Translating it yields CASSLGLAGVGLGTDTQYF.